The 17 T cell receptor beta chains reported below all come from one sample, sequenced in a study of blood T cell repertoires in COVID-19. Using immunoSEQ multiplex PCR, the repertoire was profiled, and TCRdb retains in-frame clones only, with some absent. This sample has more than 150,000 clones, with 65% to 85% found just once. What was sequenced was peripheral blood. The receptors originated from an elderly woman with acute or convalescent COVID-19.

V and J are TRBV5-1 and TRBJ1-4; possible D gene TRBD1, 5 bases. Trimming pared 4 bases from V and 7 bases from J, leaving 11 bases between. Germline V CDR1 and CDR2: SGHRS, YFSETQ. This CDR3 has 13 residues. CDR3 amino acids: CASSLGLFEKLFF. The DNA of the CDR3 is TGCGCCAGCAGCCTGGGACTCTTTGAAAAACTGTTTTTT.

The chain uses TRBV7-9 and TRBJ1-1, with D possibly TRBD1 on 5 matching bases. The V end was cut by 5 bases, the J end by 11 bases, with 15 bases between. The germline V gene has CDR1 SEHNR and CDR2 FQNEAQ (reference sequence). The CDR3 is 12 amino acids. CDR3 protein: CASSPGSAGAFF. DNA for the CDR3: TGTGCCAGCAGCCCAGGGTCAGCTGGGGCTTTCTTT.

The V call is TRBV5-5, the J call TRBJ2-7, with 13 bases aligning to TRBD2. This CDR3 region has 16 residues. With 4 bases clipped from V and 4 bases from J, the junction kept 8 bases outside the gene matches. Germline loops: CDR1 SGHKS, CDR2 YYEKEE (reference sequence). DNA of the CDR3: TGTGCCAGCAGCCTTTTGACTAGCGGGAGGTTGTACGAGCAGTACTTC. Its translation is CASSLLTSGRLYEQYF.

CDR3 DNA: TGTGCCAGCAGCTACATGGGCGGGGGCTATGGCTACACCTTC. This sequence encodes CASSYMGGGYGYTF. The rearrangement joins TRBV7-9 to TRBJ1-2, with a possible D match to TRBD1 (5 bases). The germline V gene encodes CDR1 SEHNR and CDR2 FQNEAQ (reference sequence). This CDR3 comprises 14 residues. Deletions cut 4 bases from V and 4 bases from J, with 13 bases between.

CDR3 in amino acids: CASSTPGGRTDTQYF. CDR3 nucleotides: TGCGCCAGCAGCACCCCCGGGGGGCGGACAGATACGCAGTATTTT. The J gene is TRBJ2-3, the V gene TRBV5-1; a weak D match, TRBD2 (7 bases). Germline CDR1 SGHRS, CDR2 YFSETQ. This CDR3 spans 15 amino acids. V lost 4 bases and J 3 bases, leaving 15 bases between the germline ends.

This chain joins TRBV7-8 and TRBJ2-1; D gene uncertain. Trimming took 1 base from V and 10 from J, leaving 8 bases between them. Germline CDR1 SGHVS, CDR2 FQNEAQ. This CDR3 has 12 amino acids. In nucleotides, the CDR3 is TGTGCCAGCAGCTTAGGACTCGTAGAGCAGTTCTTC. Residues: CASSLGLVEQFF.

The V call is TRBV6-6, the J call TRBJ2-3; 9 nucleotides agree with TRBD2. The length of the CDR3 is 16 residues. J gave up 4 bases and V 5 bases, and 10 bases lay outside the gene matches. Germline values: CDR1 MNHNY, CDR2 SVGAGI (reference sequence). The chain's CDR3 is CASSGVQAGGSDTQYF. CDR3 coding DNA: TGTGCCAGCAGTGGGGTTCAAGCGGGGGGTTCAGATACGCAGTATTTT.

This chain connects TRBV6-1 to TRBJ1-4; D ambiguous. Germline V CDR1 and CDR2: MNHNS, SASEGT. V lost 4 bases and J lost 0, with 9 bases in between. This CDR3 comprises 15 residues. CDR3 amino acids: CASSGGSSTNEKLFF. CDR3 bases: TGTGCCAGCAGTGGCGGATCCTCAACTAATGAAAAACTGTTTTTT.

CDR3 nucleotide sequence: TGTGCCAGCAGCCGCCGGGGATTCGAAGCTTTCTTT. Residues: CASSRRGFEAFF. This rearrangement joins TRBV3-1 (or the pseudogene TRBV3-2) to TRBJ1-1; D is undetermined. The CDR3 is 12 residues long. CDR1 is LGHDT and CDR2 is YNNKEL in the germline V gene (reference sequence). V was pared by 4 bases and J by 8 bases, with 11 bases between.

The V and J genes are TRBV6-1 and TRBJ2-1; 11 bases are shared with TRBD2. CDR3 length: 18 residues. The trim removed 0 bases at V and 3 bases at J, leaving 7 bases unmatched. The germline CDR1 and CDR2 sequences are MNHNS and SASEGT. The CDR3 is CASSEASGTSGIYNEQFF. CDR3 DNA sequence: TGTGCCAGCAGTGAAGCTTCCGGGACTAGCGGCATCTACAATGAGCAGTTCTTC.

The V gene is TRBV5-4, the J gene TRBJ2-7; D not certain. The CDR3 is 12 amino acids. The germline CDR1 and CDR2 sequences are SGHNT and YYREEE (reference sequence). The V gene lost 1 base and the J gene lost 6 bases, with 8 bases spanning the gap. CDR3 residues: CASSLPGREQYF. The CDR3 DNA sequence: TGTGCCAGCAGCTTGCCGGGTCGCGAGCAGTACTTC.

This chain connects TRBV5-4 to TRBJ1-2; TRBD1 might be the D (5 bases). The CDR3 covers 13 residues. V was shortened by 0 bases and J by 7 bases, with 10 bases between the two germline ends. Per germline, CDR1 SGHNT and CDR2 YYREEE (reference sequence). CDR3 DNA: TGTGCCAGCAGCTTGGAAGGGAGGGGTGGCTACACCTTC. Its protein is CASSLEGRGGYTF.

The chain links TRBV15 to TRBJ2-7; TRBD2 is a possible D gene (5 bases). Per germline, CDR1 LNHNV and CDR2 YYDKDF (reference sequence). CDR3 size: 16 residues. V was pared by 1 base and J by 2 bases, with 15 bases between. Here the CDR3 DNA reads TGTGCCACCAGCAGAGGGCCGGGGATTGCAGCCTACGAGCAGTACTTC. It codes for CATSRGPGIAAYEQYF.

This clone has only one observation. The chain has TRBV5-5 and TRBJ2-7; TRBD2 matches 11 bases. CDR3 size: 15 residues. Germline-derived CDR1 and CDR2 are SGHKS and YYEKEE (reference sequence). V was pared by 3 bases and J by 0 bases, with 2 bases of the junction left unmatched. CDR3 residues: CASSYSGRASYEQYF. DNA for the CDR3: TGTGCCAGCAGCTATAGCGGGAGGGCCTCCTACGAGCAGTACTTC. Full variable domain (remainder filled in from reference TRBV5-5 and TRBJ2-7): DAGVTQSPTHLIKTRGQQVTLRCSPISGHKSVSWYQQVLGQGPQFIFQYYEKEERGRGNFPDRFSARQFPNYSSELNVNALLLGDSALYLCASSYSGRASYEQYFGPGTRLTVT.

The chain links TRBV3-1 (or the pseudogene TRBV3-2) to TRBJ1-2; 10 bases fit TRBD1. This CDR3 comprises 13 residues. Germline V gene lookup returns CDR1 LGHDT and CDR2 YNNKEL (reference sequence). With V trimmed by 4 bases and J by 4 bases, 0 bases remained unmatched. CDR3 bases: TGTGCCAGCAGCCGACAGGGGGCCTATGGCTACACCTTC. This sequence encodes CASSRQGAYGYTF.

The V and J genes are TRBV7-6 and TRBJ2-1; 11 bases fit TRBD2. CDR3 length: 16 residues. The V segment lost 4 bases and the J segment 5 bases; nucleotides outside the gene matches: 7. In germline, CDR1 is SGHVS, CDR2 FNYEAQ. CDR3 loop: CASSSQPLAGDNEQFF. The CDR3 nucleotides read TGTGCCAGCAGCTCCCAACCACTAGCGGGAGACAATGAGCAGTTCTTC.

The chain carries TRBV28 and TRBJ1-4, with D maybe TRBD1 (6 bases). CDR1 is MDHEN and CDR2 is SYDVKM in the germline V gene. The CDR3 has 15 residues. The germline V and J ends were trimmed by 6 bases and 6 bases, with 17 bases remaining between them. DNA for the CDR3: TGTGCCAGCAGCCCGGGGGGGGGCGGTGATGAAAAACTGTTTTTT. Protein: CASSPGGGGDEKLFF.